This T cell receptor beta chain appears in the sequencing data of a study of blood T cell repertoires in COVID-19. The wider study: There were acute and convalescent COVID-19 samples, and they came from the United States, Italy and Spain. From T cells, B-cell-depleted T cells, or PBMCs came the material, which was cDNA or gDNA.

The table came from immunoSEQ multiplex PCR; TCRdb's copy has only in-frame clones and leaves some out. Among more than 75,000 clones, 88% were seen once, and the ten largest hold around 4.5%. Losses at the gene ends were 2 bases for V and 7 bases for J; bases not matched to a gene: 7. The CDR3 has 15 residues. Germline loops: CDR1 SQVTM, CDR2 ANQGSEA. This TCR was recovered from a woman of 80 years or more with active COVID-19. The specimen was peripheral blood. This chain connects TRBV29-1 to TRBJ2-1; 11 positions agree with TRBD2. The CDR3 sequence: CSVEPGTSGGNEQFF. Written as DNA, the CDR3 is TGCAGCGTTGAACCCGGGACTAGCGGTGGGAATGAGCAGTTCTTC.